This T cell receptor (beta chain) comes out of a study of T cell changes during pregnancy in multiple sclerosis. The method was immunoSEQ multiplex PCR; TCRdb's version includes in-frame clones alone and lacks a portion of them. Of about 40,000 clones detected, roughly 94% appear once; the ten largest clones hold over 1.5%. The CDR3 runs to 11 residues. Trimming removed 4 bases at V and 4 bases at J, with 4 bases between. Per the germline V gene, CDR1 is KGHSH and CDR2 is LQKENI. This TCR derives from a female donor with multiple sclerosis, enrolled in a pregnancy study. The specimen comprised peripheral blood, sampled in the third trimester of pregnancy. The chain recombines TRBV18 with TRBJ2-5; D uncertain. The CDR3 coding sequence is TGTGCCAGCTCACTCGGAGAGACCCAGTACTTC. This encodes CASSLGETQYF.